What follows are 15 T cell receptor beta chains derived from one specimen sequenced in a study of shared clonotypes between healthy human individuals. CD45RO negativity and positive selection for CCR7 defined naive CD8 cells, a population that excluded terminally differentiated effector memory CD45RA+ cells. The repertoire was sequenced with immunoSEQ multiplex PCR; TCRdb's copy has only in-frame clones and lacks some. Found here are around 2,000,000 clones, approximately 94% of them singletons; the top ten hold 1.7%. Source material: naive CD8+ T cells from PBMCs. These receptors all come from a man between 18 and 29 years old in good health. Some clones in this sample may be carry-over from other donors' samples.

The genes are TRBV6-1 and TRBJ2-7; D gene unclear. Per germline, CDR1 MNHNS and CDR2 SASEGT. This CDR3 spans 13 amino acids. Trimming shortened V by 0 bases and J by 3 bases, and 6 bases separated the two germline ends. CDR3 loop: CASSEATHYEQYF. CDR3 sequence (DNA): TGTGCCAGCAGTGAAGCGACGCACTACGAGCAGTACTTC.

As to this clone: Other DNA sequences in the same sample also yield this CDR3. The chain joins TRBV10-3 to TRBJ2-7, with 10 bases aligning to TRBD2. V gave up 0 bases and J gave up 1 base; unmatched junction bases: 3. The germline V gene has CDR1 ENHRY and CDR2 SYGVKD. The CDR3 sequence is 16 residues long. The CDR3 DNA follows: TGTGCCATCAGTGAGTCGGTGACTAGCGGGTCCTACGAGCAGTACTTC. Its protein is CAISESVTSGSYEQYF.

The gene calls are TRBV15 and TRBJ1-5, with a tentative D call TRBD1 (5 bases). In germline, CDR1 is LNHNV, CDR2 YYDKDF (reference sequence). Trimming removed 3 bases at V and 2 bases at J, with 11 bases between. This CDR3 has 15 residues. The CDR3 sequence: CATSRGPNGNQPQHF. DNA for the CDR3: TGTGCCACCAGCAGGGGACCGAACGGCAATCAGCCCCAGCATTTT.

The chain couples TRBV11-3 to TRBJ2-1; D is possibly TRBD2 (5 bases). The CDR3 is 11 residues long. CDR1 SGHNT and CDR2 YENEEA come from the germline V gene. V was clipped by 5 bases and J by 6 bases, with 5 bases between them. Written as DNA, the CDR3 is TGTGCCAGCAGCGCGGGCAATGAGCAGTTCTTC. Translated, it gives CASSAGNEQFF.

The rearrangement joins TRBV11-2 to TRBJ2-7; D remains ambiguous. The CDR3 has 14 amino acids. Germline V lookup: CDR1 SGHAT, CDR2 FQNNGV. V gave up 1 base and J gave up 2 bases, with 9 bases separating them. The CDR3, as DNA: TGTGCCAGCAGCTTAGGGTCCTACACCTACGAGCAGTACTTC. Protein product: CASSLGSYTYEQYF.

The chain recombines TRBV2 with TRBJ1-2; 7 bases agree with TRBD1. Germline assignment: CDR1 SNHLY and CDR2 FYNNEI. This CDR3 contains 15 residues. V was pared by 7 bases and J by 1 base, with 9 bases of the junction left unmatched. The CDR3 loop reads CASTPGGDHNYGYTF. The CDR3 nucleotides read TGTGCCAGCACCCCAGGGGGGGATCATAACTATGGCTACACCTTC.

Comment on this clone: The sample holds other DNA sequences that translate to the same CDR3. The CDR3 loop is CASSYLGLQETQYF. DNA for the CDR3: TGTGCCAGCAGTTACTTGGGGCTACAAGAGACCCAGTACTTC. This sequence joins TRBV6-5 and TRBJ2-5; TRBD1 might be the D (5 bases). Per germline, CDR1 MNHEY and CDR2 SVGAGI. The CDR3 runs 14 residues. The V and J ends lost 1 base and 2 bases respectively, with 8 bases between them.

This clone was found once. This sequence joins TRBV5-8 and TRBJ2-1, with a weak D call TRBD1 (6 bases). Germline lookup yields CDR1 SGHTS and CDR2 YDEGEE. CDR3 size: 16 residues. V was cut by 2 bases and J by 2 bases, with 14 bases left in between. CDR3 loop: CASSLIGGMAYNEQFF. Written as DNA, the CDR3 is TGTGCCAGCAGCTTAATAGGGGGTATGGCCTACAATGAGCAGTTCTTC.

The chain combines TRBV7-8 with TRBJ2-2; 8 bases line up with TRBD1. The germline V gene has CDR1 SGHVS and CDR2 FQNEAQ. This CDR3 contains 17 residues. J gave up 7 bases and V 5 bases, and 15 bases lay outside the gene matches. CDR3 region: CASSSRTGNIDGGELFF. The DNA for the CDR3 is TGTGCCAGCAGCAGCCGGACAGGGAATATAGATGGCGGGGAGCTGTTTTTT.

The CDR3 is CASSLMGYSNQPQHF. For the CDR3, the DNA is TGTGCCAGCAGCCTGATGGGATATAGCAATCAGCCCCAGCATTTT. The V call is TRBV5-8, the J call TRBJ1-5; D call uncertain. The CDR3 loop spans 15 amino acids. Germline V gene lookup returns CDR1 SGHTS and CDR2 YDEGEE. Trimming took 4 bases from V and 0 from J, leaving 11 bases between them.

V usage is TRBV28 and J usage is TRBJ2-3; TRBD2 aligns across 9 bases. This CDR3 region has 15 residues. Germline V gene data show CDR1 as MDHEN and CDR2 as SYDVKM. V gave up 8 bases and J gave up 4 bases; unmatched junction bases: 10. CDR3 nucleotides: TGTGCCAGCCGGACTAGCGAGTATAGCCCAGATACGCAGTATTTT. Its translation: CASRTSEYSPDTQYF.

CDR3 nucleotides: TGTGCCACCAGGACAGACCCGAACACCGGGGAGCTGTTTTTT. It encodes CATRTDPNTGELFF. The chain is built from TRBV19 and TRBJ2-2; TRBD1 might be the D (6 bases). CDR3 length: 14 amino acids. V lost 10 bases and J lost 0, with 12 bases in between. The germline gives CDR1 LNHDA, CDR2 SQIVND (reference sequence).

This chain's CDR3 is CASSLVGQSYEQYF. The CDR3 DNA sequence: TGTGCCAGCAGCTTAGTCGGGCAGTCCTACGAGCAGTACTTC. This chain uses TRBV7-2 with TRBJ2-7; D not resolved. Germline CDR1 and CDR2: SGHTA and FQGNSA. Trimming left V 1 base short and J 1 base short, with 8 bases between. The CDR3 length is 14 residues.

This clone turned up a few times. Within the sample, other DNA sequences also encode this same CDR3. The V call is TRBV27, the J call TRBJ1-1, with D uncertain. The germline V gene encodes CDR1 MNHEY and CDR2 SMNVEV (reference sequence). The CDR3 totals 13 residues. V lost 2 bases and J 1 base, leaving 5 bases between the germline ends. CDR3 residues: CASSLGRNTEAFF. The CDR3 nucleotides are TGTGCCAGCAGTTTAGGACGGAACACTGAAGCTTTCTTT.

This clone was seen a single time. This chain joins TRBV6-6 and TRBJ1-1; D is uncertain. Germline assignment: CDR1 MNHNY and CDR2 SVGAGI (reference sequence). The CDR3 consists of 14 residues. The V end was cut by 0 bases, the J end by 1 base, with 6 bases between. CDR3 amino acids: CASSYSTQNTEAFF. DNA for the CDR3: TGTGCCAGCAGTTACTCGACCCAGAACACTGAAGCTTTCTTT.